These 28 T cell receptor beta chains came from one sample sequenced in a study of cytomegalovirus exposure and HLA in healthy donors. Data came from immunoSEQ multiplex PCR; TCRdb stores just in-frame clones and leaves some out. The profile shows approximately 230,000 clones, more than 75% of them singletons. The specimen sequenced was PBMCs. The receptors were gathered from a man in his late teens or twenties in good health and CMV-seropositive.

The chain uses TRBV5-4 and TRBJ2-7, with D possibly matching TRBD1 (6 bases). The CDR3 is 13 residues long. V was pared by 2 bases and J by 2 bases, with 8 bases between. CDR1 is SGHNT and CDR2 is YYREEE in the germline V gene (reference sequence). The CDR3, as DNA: TGTGCCAGCAGCTTAAACAGGGCCTACGAGCAGTACTTC. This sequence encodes CASSLNRAYEQYF.

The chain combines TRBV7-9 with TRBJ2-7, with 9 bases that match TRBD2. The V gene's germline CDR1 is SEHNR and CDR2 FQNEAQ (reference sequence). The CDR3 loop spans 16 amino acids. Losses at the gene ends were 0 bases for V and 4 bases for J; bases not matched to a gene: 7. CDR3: CASSLALIAGDYEQYF. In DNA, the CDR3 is TGTGCCAGCAGCTTAGCGCTAATAGCGGGGGATTACGAGCAGTACTTC.

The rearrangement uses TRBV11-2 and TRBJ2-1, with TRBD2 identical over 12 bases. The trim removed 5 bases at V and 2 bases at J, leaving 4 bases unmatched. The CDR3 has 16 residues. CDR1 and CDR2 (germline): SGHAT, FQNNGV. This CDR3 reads CASSGLAGTTYNEQFF. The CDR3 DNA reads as TGTGCCAGCAGCGGACTAGCGGGGACTACCTACAATGAGCAGTTCTTC. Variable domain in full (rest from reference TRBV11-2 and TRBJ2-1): EAGVAQSPRYKIIEKRQSVAFWCNPISGHATLYWYQQILGQGPKLLIQFQNNGVVDDSQLPKDRFSAERLKGVDSTLKIQPAKLEDSAVYLCASSGLAGTTYNEQFFGPGTRLTVL.

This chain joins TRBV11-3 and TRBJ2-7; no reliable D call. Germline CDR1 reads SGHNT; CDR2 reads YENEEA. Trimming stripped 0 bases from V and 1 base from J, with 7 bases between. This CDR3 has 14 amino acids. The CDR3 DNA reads TGTGCCAGCAGCTTAGATTACGGTTCCTACGAGCAGTACTTC. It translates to CASSLDYGSYEQYF.

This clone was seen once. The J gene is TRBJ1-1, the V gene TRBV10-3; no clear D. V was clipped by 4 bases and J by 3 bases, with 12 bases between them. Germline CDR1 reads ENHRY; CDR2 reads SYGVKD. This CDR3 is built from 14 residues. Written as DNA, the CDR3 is TGTGCCATCAGTGGGTTAAATCGGGACACTGAAGCTTTCTTT. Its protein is CAISGLNRDTEAFF.

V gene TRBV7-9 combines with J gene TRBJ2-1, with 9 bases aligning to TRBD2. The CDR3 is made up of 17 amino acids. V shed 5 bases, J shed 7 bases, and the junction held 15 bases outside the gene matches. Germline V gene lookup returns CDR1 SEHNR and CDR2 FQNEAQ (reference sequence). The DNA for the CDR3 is TGTGCCAGCAGCCTCAGACAGGTACTAGCGGGTAAGAATGAGCAGTTCTTC. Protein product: CASSLRQVLAGKNEQFF. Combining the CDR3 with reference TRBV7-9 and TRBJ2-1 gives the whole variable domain DTGVSQNPRHKITKRGQNVTFRCDPISEHNRLYWYRQTLGQGPEFLTYFQNEAQLEKSRLLSDRFSAERPKGSFSTLEIQRTEQGDSAMYLCASSLRQVLAGKNEQFFGPGTRLTVL.

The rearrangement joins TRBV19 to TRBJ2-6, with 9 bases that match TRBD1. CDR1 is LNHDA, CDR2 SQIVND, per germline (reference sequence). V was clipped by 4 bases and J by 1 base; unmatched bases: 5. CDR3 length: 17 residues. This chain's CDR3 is CASSTGTGSSGANVLTF. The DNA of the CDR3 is TGTGCCAGTAGTACCGGGACAGGGTCATCTGGGGCCAACGTCCTGACTTTC.

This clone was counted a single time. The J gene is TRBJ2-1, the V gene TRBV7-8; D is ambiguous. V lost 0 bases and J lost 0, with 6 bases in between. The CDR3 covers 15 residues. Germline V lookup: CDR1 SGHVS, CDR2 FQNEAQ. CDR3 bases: TGTGCCAGCAGCTTAGCCCGGGTCTCCTACAATGAGCAGTTCTTC. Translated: CASSLARVSYNEQFF.

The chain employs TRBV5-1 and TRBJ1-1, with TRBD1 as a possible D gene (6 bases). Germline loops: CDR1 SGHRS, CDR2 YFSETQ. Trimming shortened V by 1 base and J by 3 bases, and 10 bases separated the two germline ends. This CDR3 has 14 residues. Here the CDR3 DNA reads TGCGCCAGCAGCTTGTCGTCAGGGGACACTGAAGCTTTCTTT. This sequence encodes CASSLSSGDTEAFF.

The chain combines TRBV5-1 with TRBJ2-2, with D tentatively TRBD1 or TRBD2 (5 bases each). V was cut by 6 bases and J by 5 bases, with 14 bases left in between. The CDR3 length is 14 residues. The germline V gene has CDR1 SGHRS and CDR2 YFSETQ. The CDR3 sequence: CASTRDLGTGELFF. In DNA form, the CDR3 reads TGCGCCAGCACTAGGGACCTGGGGACCGGGGAGCTGTTTTTT.

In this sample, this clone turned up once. CDR3 DNA sequence: TGTGCCAGCAGTTACGGGGGACGGGGGATCTCGAAACTGTTTTTT. Its translation is CASSYGGRGISKLFF. This chain connects TRBV6-6 to TRBJ1-4, with D possibly TRBD1 on 5 matching bases. V lost 2 bases and J lost 11, with 18 bases in between. Germline V gene sequence: CDR1 MNHNY, CDR2 SVGAGI (reference sequence). The CDR3 has 15 residues.

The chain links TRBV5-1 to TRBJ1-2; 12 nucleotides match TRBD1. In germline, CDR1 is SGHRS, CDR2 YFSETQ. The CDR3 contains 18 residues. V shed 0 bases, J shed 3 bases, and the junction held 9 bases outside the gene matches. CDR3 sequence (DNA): TGCGCCAGCAGCTTGGCCCCGGGACAGGGGGCAGGACACTATGGCTACACCTTC. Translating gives CASSLAPGQGAGHYGYTF.

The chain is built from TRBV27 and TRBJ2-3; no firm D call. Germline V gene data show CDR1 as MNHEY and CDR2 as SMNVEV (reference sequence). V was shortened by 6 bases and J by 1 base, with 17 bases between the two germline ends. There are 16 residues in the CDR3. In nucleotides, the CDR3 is TGTGCCAGCAGCCGCAGGACGACCCGGGGCACAGATACGCAGTATTTT. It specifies CASSRRTTRGTDTQYF.

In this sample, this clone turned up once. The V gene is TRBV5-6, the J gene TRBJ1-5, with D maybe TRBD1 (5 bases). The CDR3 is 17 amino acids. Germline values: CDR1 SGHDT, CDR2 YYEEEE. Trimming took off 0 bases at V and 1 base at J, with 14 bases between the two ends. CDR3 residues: CASSLESPGPSNQPQHF. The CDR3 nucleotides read TGTGCCAGCAGCTTGGAAAGTCCAGGGCCCAGCAATCAGCCCCAGCATTTT.

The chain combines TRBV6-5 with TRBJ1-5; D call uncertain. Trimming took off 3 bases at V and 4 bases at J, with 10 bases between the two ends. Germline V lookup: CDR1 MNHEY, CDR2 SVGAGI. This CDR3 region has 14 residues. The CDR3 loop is CASSYLGLNQPQHF. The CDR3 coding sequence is TGTGCCAGCAGTTATCTAGGACTAAATCAGCCCCAGCATTTT.

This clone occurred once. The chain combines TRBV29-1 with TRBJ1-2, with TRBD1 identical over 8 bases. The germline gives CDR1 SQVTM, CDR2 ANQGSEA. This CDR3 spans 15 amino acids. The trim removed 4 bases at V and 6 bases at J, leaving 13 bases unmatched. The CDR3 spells CSVVIGDRGFDGYTF. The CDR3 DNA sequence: TGCAGCGTTGTAATTGGTGACAGGGGATTTGATGGCTACACCTTC.

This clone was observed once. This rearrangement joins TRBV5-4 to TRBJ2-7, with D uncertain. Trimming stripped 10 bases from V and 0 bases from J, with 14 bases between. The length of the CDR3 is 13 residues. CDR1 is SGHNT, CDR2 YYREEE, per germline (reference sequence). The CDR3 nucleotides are TGTGCCTCACAGTCGGCAGTCTCCTACGAGCAGTACTTC. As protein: CASQSAVSYEQYF.

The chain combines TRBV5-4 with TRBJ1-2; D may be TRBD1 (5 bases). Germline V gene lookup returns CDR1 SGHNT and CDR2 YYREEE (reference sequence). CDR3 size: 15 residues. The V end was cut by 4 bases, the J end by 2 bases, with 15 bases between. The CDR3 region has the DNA TGTGCCAGCAGCATGAGTTGGGACGCAAACTATGGCTACACCTTC. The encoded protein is CASSMSWDANYGYTF.

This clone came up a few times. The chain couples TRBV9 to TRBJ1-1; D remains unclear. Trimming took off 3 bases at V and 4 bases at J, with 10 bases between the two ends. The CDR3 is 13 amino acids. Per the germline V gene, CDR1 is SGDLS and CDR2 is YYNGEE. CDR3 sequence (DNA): TGTGCCAGCAGCGCCGCCGTGGGCACTGAAGCTTTCTTT. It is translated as CASSAAVGTEAFF.

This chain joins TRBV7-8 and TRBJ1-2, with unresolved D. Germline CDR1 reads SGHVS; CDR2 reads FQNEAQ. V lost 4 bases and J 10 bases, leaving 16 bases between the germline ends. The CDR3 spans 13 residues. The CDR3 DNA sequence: TGTGCCAGCAGCTACGGACGTTATCTCGACTACACCTTC. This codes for CASSYGRYLDYTF.

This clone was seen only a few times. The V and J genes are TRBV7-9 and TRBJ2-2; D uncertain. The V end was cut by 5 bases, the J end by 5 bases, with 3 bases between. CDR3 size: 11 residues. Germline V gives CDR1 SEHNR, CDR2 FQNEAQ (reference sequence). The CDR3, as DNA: TGTGCCAGCAGCCGAACCGGGGAGCTGTTTTTT. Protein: CASSRTGELFF.

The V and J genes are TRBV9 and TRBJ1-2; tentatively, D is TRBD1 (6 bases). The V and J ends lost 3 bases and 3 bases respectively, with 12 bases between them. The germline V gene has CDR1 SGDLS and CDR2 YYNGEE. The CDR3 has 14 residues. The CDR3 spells CASSGPRGYYGYTF. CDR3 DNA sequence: TGTGCCAGCAGCGGACCCAGGGGCTACTATGGCTACACCTTC.

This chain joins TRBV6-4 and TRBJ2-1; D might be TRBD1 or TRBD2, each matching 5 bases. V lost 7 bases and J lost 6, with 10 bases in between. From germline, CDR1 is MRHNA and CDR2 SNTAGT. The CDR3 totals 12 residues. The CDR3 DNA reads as TGTGCCAGCATGAGGGGTTGCAATGAGCAGTTCTTC. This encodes CASMRGCNEQFF.

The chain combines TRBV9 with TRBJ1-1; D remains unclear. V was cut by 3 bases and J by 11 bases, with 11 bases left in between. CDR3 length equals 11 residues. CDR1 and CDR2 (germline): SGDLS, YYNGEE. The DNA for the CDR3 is TGTGCCAGCAGCGCCCGAGACGGGGCTTTCTTT. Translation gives CASSARDGAFF. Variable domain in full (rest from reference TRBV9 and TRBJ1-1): DSGVTQTPKHLITATGQRVTLRCSPRSGDLSVYWYQQSLDQGLQFLIQYYNGEERAKGNILERFSAQQFPDLHSELNLSSLELGDSALYFCASSARDGAFFGQGTRLTVV.

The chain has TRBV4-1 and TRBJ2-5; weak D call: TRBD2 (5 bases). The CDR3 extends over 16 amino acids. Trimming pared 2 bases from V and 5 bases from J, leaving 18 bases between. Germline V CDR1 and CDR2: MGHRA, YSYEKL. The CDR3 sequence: CASSQSLSGGGETQYF. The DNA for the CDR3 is TGCGCCAGCAGCCAATCTTTAAGCGGAGGTGGGGAGACCCAGTACTTC.

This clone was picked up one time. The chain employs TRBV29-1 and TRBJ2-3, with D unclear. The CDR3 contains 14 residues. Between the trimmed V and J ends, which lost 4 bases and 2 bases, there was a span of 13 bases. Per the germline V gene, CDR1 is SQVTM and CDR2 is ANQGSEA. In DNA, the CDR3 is TGCAGCGTTGTAGCCAGCAAACACACAGATACGCAGTATTTT. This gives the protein CSVVASKHTDTQYF.

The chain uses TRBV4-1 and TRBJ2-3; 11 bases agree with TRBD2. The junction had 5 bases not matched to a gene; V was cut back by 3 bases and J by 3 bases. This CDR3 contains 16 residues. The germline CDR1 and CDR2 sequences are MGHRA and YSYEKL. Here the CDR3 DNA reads TGCGCCAGCAGCCATCTGGTAGCGGGAGGGACAGATACGCAGTATTTT. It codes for CASSHLVAGGTDTQYF.

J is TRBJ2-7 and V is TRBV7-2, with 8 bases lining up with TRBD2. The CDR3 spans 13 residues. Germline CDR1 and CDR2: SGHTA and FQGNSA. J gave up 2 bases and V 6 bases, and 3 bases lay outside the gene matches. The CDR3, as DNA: TGTGCCAGCAGTACGGGAGGGACCTACGAGCAGTACTTC. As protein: CASSTGGTYEQYF. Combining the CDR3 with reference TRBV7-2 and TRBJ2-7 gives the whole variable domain GAGVSQSPSNKVTEKGKDVELRCDPISGHTALYWYRQSLGQGLEFLIYFQGNSAPDKSGLPSDRFSAERTGGSVSTLTIQRTQQEDSAVYLCASSTGGTYEQYFGPGTRLTVT.